This T cell receptor (beta chain) derives from a study of beta chain features in type 1 diabetes. Of the isolated RNA, all was reverse transcribed, and so the sequenced material was expressed TCRB transcripts. The assay was immunoSEQ multiplex PCR, and TCRdb's table has in-frame clones only and misses some. The data show about 620,000 clones, about a sixth seen once. There are 15 residues in the CDR3. Looked up from germline, CDR1 is SGHRS and CDR2 is YFSETQ. Trimming shortened V by 2 bases and J by 2 bases, and 8 bases separated the two germline ends. This clone has a handful of counts. The TCR comes from a man aged 18 to 30 in good health. The material sequenced was naive CD4+ T cells from blood. J is TRBJ2-6 and V is TRBV5-1; D remains ambiguous. The CDR3 is CASSFSFTGANVLTF. DNA for the CDR3: TGCGCCAGCAGCTTTTCGTTTACTGGGGCCAACGTCCTGACTTTC.